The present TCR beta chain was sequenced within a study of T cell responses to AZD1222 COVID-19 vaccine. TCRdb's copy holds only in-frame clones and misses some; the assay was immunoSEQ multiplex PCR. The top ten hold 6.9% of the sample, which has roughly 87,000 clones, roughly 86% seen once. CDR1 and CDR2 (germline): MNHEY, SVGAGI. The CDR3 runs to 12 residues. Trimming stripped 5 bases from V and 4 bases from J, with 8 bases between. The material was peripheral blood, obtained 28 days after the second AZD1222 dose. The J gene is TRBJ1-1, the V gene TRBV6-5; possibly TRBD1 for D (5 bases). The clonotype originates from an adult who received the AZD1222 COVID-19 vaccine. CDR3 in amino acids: CASSQGVTEAFF. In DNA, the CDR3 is TGTGCCAGCAGTCAGGGTGTCACTGAAGCTTTCTTT.